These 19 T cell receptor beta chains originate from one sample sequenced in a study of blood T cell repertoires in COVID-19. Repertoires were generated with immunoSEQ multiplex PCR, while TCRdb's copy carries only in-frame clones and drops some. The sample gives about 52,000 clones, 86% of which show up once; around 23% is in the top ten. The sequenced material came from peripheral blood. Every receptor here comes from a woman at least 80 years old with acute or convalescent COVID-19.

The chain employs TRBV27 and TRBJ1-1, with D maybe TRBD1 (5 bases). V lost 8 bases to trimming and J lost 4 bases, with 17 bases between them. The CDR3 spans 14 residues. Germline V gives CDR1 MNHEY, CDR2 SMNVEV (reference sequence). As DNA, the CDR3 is TGTGCCAGCGGAGATAAAAAGGGGCTCACTGAAGCTTTCTTT. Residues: CASGDKKGLTEAFF.

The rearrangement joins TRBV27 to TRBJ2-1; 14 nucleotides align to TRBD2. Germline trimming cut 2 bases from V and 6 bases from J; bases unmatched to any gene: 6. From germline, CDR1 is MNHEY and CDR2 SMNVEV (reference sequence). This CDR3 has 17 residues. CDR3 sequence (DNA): TGTGCCAGCAGTTTACCCCCCGGGACTAGCGGGAGCAATGAGCAGTTCTTC. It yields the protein CASSLPPGTSGSNEQFF.

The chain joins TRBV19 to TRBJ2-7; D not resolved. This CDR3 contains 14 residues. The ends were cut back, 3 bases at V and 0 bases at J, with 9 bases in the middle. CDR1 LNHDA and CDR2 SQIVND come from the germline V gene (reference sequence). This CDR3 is CASSMSTSSYEQYV. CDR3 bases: TGTGCCAGTAGTATGTCCACAAGCTCCTACGAGCAGTACGTC.

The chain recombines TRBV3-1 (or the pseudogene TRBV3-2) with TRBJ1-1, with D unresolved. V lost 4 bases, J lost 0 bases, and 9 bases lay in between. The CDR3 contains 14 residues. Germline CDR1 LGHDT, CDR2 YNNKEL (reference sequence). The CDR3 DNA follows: TGTGCCAGCAGCCCGGGTGACGTGAACACTGAAGCTTTCTTT. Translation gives CASSPGDVNTEAFF.

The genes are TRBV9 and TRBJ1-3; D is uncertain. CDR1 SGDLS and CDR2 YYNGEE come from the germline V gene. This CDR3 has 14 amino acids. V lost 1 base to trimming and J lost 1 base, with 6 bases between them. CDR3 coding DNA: TGTGCCAGCAGCGTAACGGGTTCTGGAAACACCATATATTTT. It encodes CASSVTGSGNTIYF.

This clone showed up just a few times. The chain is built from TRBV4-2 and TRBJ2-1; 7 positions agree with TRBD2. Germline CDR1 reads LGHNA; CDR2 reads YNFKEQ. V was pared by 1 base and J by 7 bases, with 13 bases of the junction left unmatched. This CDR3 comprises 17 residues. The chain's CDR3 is CASSQALGAGVENEQFF. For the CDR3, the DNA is TGTGCCAGCAGCCAAGCCCTCGGGGCGGGAGTGGAAAATGAGCAGTTCTTC.

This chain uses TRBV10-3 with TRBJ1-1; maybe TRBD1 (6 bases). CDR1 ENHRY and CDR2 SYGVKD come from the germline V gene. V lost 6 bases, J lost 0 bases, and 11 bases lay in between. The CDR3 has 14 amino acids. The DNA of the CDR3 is TGTGCCATCAGAACCGGGACATTGAACACTGAAGCTTTCTTT. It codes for CAIRTGTLNTEAFF.

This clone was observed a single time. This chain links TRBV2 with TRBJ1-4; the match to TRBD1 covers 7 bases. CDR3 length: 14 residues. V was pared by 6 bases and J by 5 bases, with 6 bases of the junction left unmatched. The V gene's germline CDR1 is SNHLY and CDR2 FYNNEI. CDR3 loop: CASSPDRVNEKLFF. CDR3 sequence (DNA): TGTGCCAGCAGCCCTGACAGGGTGAATGAAAAACTGTTTTTT.

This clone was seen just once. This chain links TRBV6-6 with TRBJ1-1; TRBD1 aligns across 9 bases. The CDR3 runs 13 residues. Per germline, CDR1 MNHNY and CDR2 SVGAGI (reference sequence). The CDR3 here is CAQGTGTNTEAFF. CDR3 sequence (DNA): TGTGCGCAAGGGACAGGGACGAACACTGAAGCTTTCTTT.

DNA of the CDR3: TGTGCCAGCACCATCACTAGCGGGGGGGCGCACGAGCAGTACTTC. Translation gives CASTITSGGAHEQYF. The chain carries TRBV2 and TRBJ2-7; TRBD2 matches 13 bases. Germline V gives CDR1 SNHLY, CDR2 FYNNEI. V lost 7 bases, J lost 5 bases, and 8 bases stayed unmatched. The CDR3 is made up of 15 amino acids.

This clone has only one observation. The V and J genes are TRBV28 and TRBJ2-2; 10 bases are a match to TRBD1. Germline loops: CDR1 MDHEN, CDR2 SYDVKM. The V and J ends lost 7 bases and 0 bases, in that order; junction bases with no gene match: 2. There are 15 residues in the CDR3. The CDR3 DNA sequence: TGTGCCAGCACCGACAGGGGGCCGAACACCGGGGAGCTGTTTTTT. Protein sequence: CASTDRGPNTGELFF.

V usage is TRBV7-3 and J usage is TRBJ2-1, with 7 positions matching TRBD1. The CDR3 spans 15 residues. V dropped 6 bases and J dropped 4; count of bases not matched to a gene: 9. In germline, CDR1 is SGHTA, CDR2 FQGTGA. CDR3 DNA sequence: TGTGCCAGCAGTTACACGGGACAGACGTACAATGAGCAGTTCTTC. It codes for CASSYTGQTYNEQFF.

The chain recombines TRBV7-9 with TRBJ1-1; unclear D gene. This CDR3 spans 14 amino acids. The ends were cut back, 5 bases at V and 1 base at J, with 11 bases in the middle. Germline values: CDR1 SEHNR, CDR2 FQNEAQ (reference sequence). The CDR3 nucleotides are TGTGCCAGCAGCCGGCGGGCGGAGAACACTGAAGCTTTCTTT. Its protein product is CASSRRAENTEAFF.

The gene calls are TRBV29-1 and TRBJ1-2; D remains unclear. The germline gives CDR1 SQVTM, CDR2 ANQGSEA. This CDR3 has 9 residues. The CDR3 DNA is TGCACCCCTGACTATGGCTACACCTTC. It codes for CTPDYGYTF.

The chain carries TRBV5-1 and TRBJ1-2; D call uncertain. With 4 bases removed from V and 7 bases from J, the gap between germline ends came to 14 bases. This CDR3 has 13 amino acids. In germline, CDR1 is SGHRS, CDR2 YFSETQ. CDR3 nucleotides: TGCGCCAGCAGCCCCGATACTTTCGGTGGCTACACCTTC. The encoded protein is CASSPDTFGGYTF. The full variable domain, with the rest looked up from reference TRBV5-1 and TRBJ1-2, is KAGVTQTPRYLIKTRGQQVTLSCSPISGHRSVSWYQQTPGQGLQFLFEYFSETQRNKGNFPGRFSGRQFSNSRSEMNVSTLELGDSALYLCASSPDTFGGYTFGSGTRLTVV.

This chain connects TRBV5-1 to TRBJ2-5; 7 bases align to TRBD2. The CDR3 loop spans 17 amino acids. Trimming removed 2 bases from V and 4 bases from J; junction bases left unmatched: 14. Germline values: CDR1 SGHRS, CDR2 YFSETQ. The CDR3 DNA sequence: TGCGCCAGCAGCTTAGGGGACTACGCGGGGAGAGGAGAGACCCAGTACTTC. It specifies CASSLGDYAGRGETQYF.

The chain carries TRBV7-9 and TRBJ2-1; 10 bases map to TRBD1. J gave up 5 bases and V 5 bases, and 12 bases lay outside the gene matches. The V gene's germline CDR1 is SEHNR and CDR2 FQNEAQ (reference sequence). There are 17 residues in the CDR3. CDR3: CASSPLTGGIDNNEQFF. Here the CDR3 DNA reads TGTGCCAGCAGCCCCTTGACAGGGGGCATTGACAACAATGAGCAGTTCTTC. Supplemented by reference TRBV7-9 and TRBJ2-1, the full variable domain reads DTGVSQNPRHKITKRGQNVTFRCDPISEHNRLYWYRQTLGQGPEFLTYFQNEAQLEKSRLLSDRFSAERPKGSFSTLEIQRTEQGDSAMYLCASSPLTGGIDNNEQFFGPGTRLTVL.

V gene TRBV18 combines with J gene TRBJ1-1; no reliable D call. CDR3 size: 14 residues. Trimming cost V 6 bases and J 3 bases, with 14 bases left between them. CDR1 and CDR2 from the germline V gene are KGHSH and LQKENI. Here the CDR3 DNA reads TGTGCCAGCTCGCCGTTCGCCGGGGACACTGAAGCTTTCTTT. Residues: CASSPFAGDTEAFF.

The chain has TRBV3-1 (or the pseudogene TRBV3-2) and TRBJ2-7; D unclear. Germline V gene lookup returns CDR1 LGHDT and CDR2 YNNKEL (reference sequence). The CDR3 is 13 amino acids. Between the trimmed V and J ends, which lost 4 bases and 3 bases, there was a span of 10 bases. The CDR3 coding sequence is TGTGCCAGCAGCCCGACGAGAGGCTACGAGCAGTACTTC. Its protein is CASSPTRGYEQYF.